The next 23 T cell receptor beta chains were all read from a single sample in a study of T cells in Graves' hyperthyroidism and ophthalmopathy. Amplification of TCR beta CDR3 regions was performed using RNA transcripts as template. An initial round of RT-PCR targeting the TCR CDR3 relied on the HTBI primer set. TCRdb analysed the multiplex PCR reads with MiXCR anew, one entry per CDR3 protein. Seen here are fewer than 650,000 distinct CDR3 sequences, around 14% observed once, and the top ten hold almost 6%. Specimen: blood. The receptor source for this set is a woman under 40 with Graves' hyperthyroidism that later progressed to Graves' ophthalmopathy.

The V and J genes are TRBV7-9 and TRBJ1-1; the D gene is possibly TRBD1 (6 bases). Trimming pared 5 bases from V and 1 base from J, leaving 11 bases between. Germline values: CDR1 SEHNR, CDR2 FQNEAQ (reference sequence). The CDR3 has 14 residues. The CDR3 region is CASSPVQGNTEAFF. CDR3 DNA sequence: TGTGCCAGCAGCCCCGTACAGGGGAACACTGAAGCTTTCTTT.

This clonotype was counted ten times or more. This sequence joins TRBV6-1 and TRBJ1-3; 11 bases match TRBD1. The CDR3 covers 16 residues. Germline V gene sequence: CDR1 MNHNS, CDR2 SASEGT. The junction had 0 bases not matched to a gene; V was cut back by 0 bases and J by 2 bases. CDR3 sequence (DNA): TGTGCCAGCAGTGAAGCGGGACAGGGGGCTGGAAACACCATATATTTT. Amino acid sequence: CASSEAGQGAGNTIYF.

This clonotype was seen ten or more times. The gene calls are TRBV6-6 and TRBJ1-2; D is unresolved. This CDR3 comprises 15 residues. The germline CDR1 and CDR2 sequences are MNHNY and SVGAGI (reference sequence). The germline V and J ends were trimmed by 0 bases and 4 bases, with 12 bases remaining between them. DNA for the CDR3: TGTGCCAGCAGTTACTCGATCCAGGCGACCTATGGCTACACCTTC. Protein sequence: CASSYSIQATYGYTF.

The chain employs TRBV7-2 and TRBJ1-2; 11 positions agree with TRBD1. The J segment lost 4 bases and the V segment lost 6 bases, leaving 7 bases of the junction unmatched. The CDR3 is 15 amino acids. CDR1 is SGHTA and CDR2 is FQGNSA in the germline V gene. CDR3 DNA: TGTGCCAGCAGTAACCGCGGGACAGGGGGCTATGGCTACACCTTC. Protein: CASSNRGTGGYGYTF. The full variable domain, completed using reference TRBV7-2 and TRBJ1-2, is GAGVSQSPSNKVTEKGKDVELRCDPISGHTALYWYRQSLGQGLEFLIYFQGNSAPDKSGLPSDRFSAERTGGSVSTLTIQRTQQEDSAVYLCASSNRGTGGYGYTFGSGTRLTVV.

This clonotype was recorded at least ten times. This chain links TRBV7-2 with TRBJ2-1, with TRBD1 identical over 11 bases. The CDR3 runs to 13 residues. Germline V gene data show CDR1 as SGHTA and CDR2 as FQGNSA. V shed 6 bases, J shed 6 bases, and the junction held 1 base outside the gene matches. CDR3 residues: CASRGTGGNEQFF. CDR3 bases: TGTGCCAGCAGAGGGACAGGGGGCAATGAGCAGTTCTTC.

This clonotype was counted many times. This chain links TRBV6-1 with TRBJ1-1; D unresolved. The CDR3 is made up of 15 amino acids. V shed 0 bases and J shed 4 bases, with 12 bases lying between them. CDR1 is MNHNS, CDR2 SASEGT, per germline. The CDR3 here is CASSEAQATRTEAFF. CDR3 coding DNA: TGTGCCAGCAGTGAAGCCCAGGCGACACGCACTGAAGCTTTCTTT.

The sample holds a few counts of this clonotype. The V gene is TRBV24-1, the J gene TRBJ2-2; 8 bases are a match to TRBD1. Germline CDR1 is KGHDR and CDR2 is SFDVKD. The CDR3 is 15 amino acids. The ends lost 4 bases at V and 6 bases at J; junction bases unmatched: 6. CDR3 sequence (DNA): TGTGCCACCAGTGACCGACGGACAGGGCCCGGGGAGCTGTTTTTT. It translates to CATSDRRTGPGELFF.

Notes on this clonotype: The conserved closing phenylalanine or tryptophan is absent in this CDR3, likely reflecting a read error. V is TRBV27 and J is TRBJ1-1; TRBD1 aligns across 8 bases. Germline-derived CDR1 and CDR2 are MNHEY and SMNVEV (reference sequence). With 8 bases clipped from V and 4 bases from J, the junction kept 9 bases outside the gene matches. The CDR3 consists of 14 residues. The CDR3 sequence: CASGNDRGGTEAFS. CDR3 DNA: TGTGCCAGCGGTAACGACAGGGGTGGCACTGAAGCTTTCTCT.

This clonotype was observed at least ten times. The chain recombines TRBV19 with TRBJ1-4; 9 bases are shared with TRBD1. V gave up 3 bases and J gave up 7 bases; unmatched junction bases: 6. The germline V gene encodes CDR1 LNHDA and CDR2 SQIVND (reference sequence). This CDR3 is built from 15 residues. CDR3 nucleotide sequence: TGTGCCAGTAGTATGTCCCCGGGACAGGGTGAAAAACTGTTTTTT. It is translated as CASSMSPGQGEKLFF.

This clonotype was seen repeatedly, ten times or more. The chain links TRBV10-1 to TRBJ2-5, with 8 bases identical to TRBD2. The trim removed 0 bases at V and 1 base at J, leaving 4 bases unmatched. From germline, CDR1 is WNHNN and CDR2 SYGVQD (reference sequence). This CDR3 is built from 16 residues. CDR3 DNA sequence: TGCGCCAGCAGTGAGTCAGCCAGCGGGGGCCAAGAGACCCAGTACTTC. Its translation is CASSESASGGQETQYF.

Written as DNA, the CDR3 is TGCAGTGCAATGCTACAGGGACTAGGTTCCGACAATGAGCAGTTCTTC. Translated, it gives CSAMLQGLGSDNEQFF. The chain has TRBV20-1 and TRBJ2-1; 8 bases match TRBD2. With V trimmed by 6 bases and J by 5 bases, 15 bases remained unmatched. In germline, CDR1 is DFQATT, CDR2 SNEGSKA (reference sequence). This CDR3 comprises 16 residues.

This clonotype was observed once. The rearrangement links TRBV10-3 to TRBJ1-2; 8 bases line up with TRBD1. Germline V gene data show CDR1 as ENHRY and CDR2 as SYGVKD. V was pared by 5 bases and J by 7 bases, with 9 bases of the junction left unmatched. The CDR3 runs to 14 residues. CDR3 sequence reads: CAISNLRGLSGYTF. The DNA for the CDR3 is TGTGCCATCAGTAACCTCAGGGGGCTAAGTGGCTACACCTTC.

This clonotype was picked up a small number of times. The chain carries TRBV9 and TRBJ2-6; D is uncertain. The germline V and J ends were trimmed by 0 bases and 4 bases, with 11 bases remaining between them. The CDR3 is 16 residues long. Germline loops: CDR1 SGDLS, CDR2 YYNGEE. The CDR3 DNA is TGTGCCAGCAGCGTAGGACTCATGGCGGGGGCCAACGTCCTGACTTTC. Protein: CASSVGLMAGANVLTF.

This clonotype has at least ten counts. The CDR3 nucleotides are TGTGCCAGCAGCTTAGCCGCCACAGGGTTAACTAATGAAAAACTGTTTTTT. Protein sequence: CASSLAATGLTNEKLFF. The chain employs TRBV7-9 and TRBJ1-4; TRBD1 might be the D (6 bases). V was clipped by 0 bases and J by 1 base, with 12 bases between them. This CDR3 spans 17 amino acids. The germline V gene has CDR1 SEHNR and CDR2 FQNEAQ (reference sequence). Supplemented by reference TRBV7-9 and TRBJ1-4, the full variable domain reads DTGVSQNPRHKITKRGQNVTFRCDPISEHNRLYWYRQTLGQGPEFLTYFQNEAQLEKSRLLSDRFSAERPKGSFSTLEIQRTEQGDSAMYLCASSLAATGLTNEKLFFGSGTQLSVL.

Ten or more counts support this clonotype. The chain joins TRBV11-3 to TRBJ2-1; D uncertain. The CDR3 consists of 17 residues. CDR1 is SGHNT, CDR2 YENEEA, per germline. The V and J ends lost 4 bases and 4 bases respectively, with 20 bases between them. CDR3 nucleotides: TGTGCCAGCAGCTCAGCTTACATGGCTAAGCAGTACAATGAGCAGTTCTTC. It is translated as CASSSAYMAKQYNEQFF.

This clonotype was found a few times. The J gene is TRBJ2-7, the V gene TRBV7-8, with D unclear. Per the germline V gene, CDR1 is SGHVS and CDR2 is FQNEAQ. This CDR3 contains 14 residues. With 5 bases removed from V and 0 bases from J, the gap between germline ends came to 11 bases. The CDR3 loop reads CASSPRSRSYEQYF. The DNA for the CDR3 is TGTGCCAGCAGCCCCCGGTCGCGCTCCTACGAGCAGTACTTC.

This clonotype showed up many times. The chain is built from TRBV6-2 or TRBV6-3 and TRBJ2-5, with TRBD2 matching over 7 bases. The CDR3 spans 15 residues. The V gene's germline CDR1 is MNHEY and CDR2 SVGEGT. J was trimmed by 0 bases and V by 0 bases; bases with no gene match: 1. The chain's CDR3 is CASSYSSGNQETQYF. For the CDR3, the DNA is TGTGCCAGCAGTTACTCGAGCGGGAACCAAGAGACCCAGTACTTC.

V and J are TRBV6-2 or TRBV6-3 and TRBJ1-5; the D is unclear. CDR1 and CDR2 from the germline V gene are MNHEY and SVGEGT. The V and J ends lost 5 bases and 3 bases respectively, with 5 bases between them. This CDR3 comprises 12 residues. The CDR3 sequence is CASSQHNQPQHF. Here the CDR3 DNA reads TGTGCCAGCAGTCAACACAATCAGCCCCAGCATTTT.

This clonotype was seen at least ten times. V is TRBV2 and J is TRBJ2-1, with 8 positions matching TRBD2. The CDR3 is 15 residues long. Germline V gene sequence: CDR1 SNHLY, CDR2 FYNNEI. Trimming removed 6 bases from V and 7 bases from J; junction bases left unmatched: 11. Here the CDR3 reads CASRGGSGSGNEQFF. CDR3 nucleotides: TGTGCCAGCAGGGGGGGGAGCGGGAGTGGTAATGAGCAGTTCTTC.

This clonotype was counted at least ten times. The rearrangement joins TRBV2 to TRBJ2-3; D is possibly TRBD2 (5 bases). With 7 bases removed from V and 1 base from J, the gap between germline ends came to 21 bases. The CDR3 has 17 amino acids. Per the germline V gene, CDR1 is SNHLY and CDR2 is FYNNEI. The CDR3, as DNA: TGTGCCAGCAACACCCATTTCGGGGAACGACGCACAGATACGCAGTATTTT. Encoded protein: CASNTHFGERRTDTQYF.

This clonotype was detected only a few times. This sequence joins TRBV9 and TRBJ2-2; TRBD2 matches 11 bases. The junction had 5 bases not matched to a gene; V was cut back by 3 bases and J by 1 base. The germline V gene has CDR1 SGDLS and CDR2 YYNGEE. The length of the CDR3 is 17 residues. Here the CDR3 reads CASSGQTSGRNTGELFF. For the CDR3, the DNA is TGTGCCAGCAGCGGACAAACTAGCGGGAGGAACACCGGGGAGCTGTTTTTT.

There are a few counts of this clonotype. The chain couples TRBV7-8 to TRBJ1-2; unclear D gene. CDR3 length: 14 residues. The V end was cut by 4 bases, the J end by 6 bases, with 15 bases between. Germline assignment: CDR1 SGHVS and CDR2 FQNEAQ. CDR3 in amino acids: CASSSKPPGNGYTF. In DNA form, the CDR3 reads TGTGCCAGCAGCTCAAAACCCCCGGGAAATGGCTACACCTTC.

The gene calls are TRBV12-3 or TRBV12-4 and TRBJ1-1; 7 bases line up with TRBD1. CDR3 length equals 15 residues. The trim removed 0 bases at V and 9 bases at J, leaving 10 bases unmatched. CDR3 coding DNA: TGTGCCAGCAGTTTAGCATACGGGACAGAAAAACAAGCTTTCTTT. Translation: CASSLAYGTEKQAFF.